The 6 T cell receptor beta chains below come from one sample, sequenced in a study of lymphopenia after photon versus proton radiotherapy. Sequenced by immunoSEQ multiplex PCR; TCRdb stores in-frame clones only, minus some. The data contain 40,000 to 45,000 clones, around 84% of them seen just once; the ten biggest clones take up around a tenth. The source was peripheral blood, collected from a patient treated with proton-based radiotherapy. These receptors all stem from a woman in her sixties or seventies with pancreatic cancer. Some clones in this sample may be carry-over from other donors' samples.

V and J are TRBV7-3 and TRBJ2-1; possibly TRBD2 for D (5 bases). The CDR3 is 14 residues long. V lost 2 bases and J lost 5, with 10 bases in between. From germline, CDR1 is SGHTA and CDR2 FQGTGA. CDR3 sequence: CASSLGGLNNEQFF. CDR3 nucleotide sequence: TGTGCCAGCAGCTTAGGAGGTCTCAACAATGAGCAGTTCTTC.

This CDR3 is CASSFDRGDEQFF. In nucleotides, the CDR3 is TGTGCCAGCAGCTTCGACAGGGGAGATGAGCAGTTCTTC. The V gene is TRBV11-2, the J gene TRBJ2-1, with 8 nucleotides matching TRBD1. The CDR3 runs to 13 residues. V was clipped by 3 bases and J by 8 bases; unmatched bases: 3. Germline loops: CDR1 SGHAT, CDR2 FQNNGV.

The CDR3 nucleotides are TGTGCCAGCAGCTTGGACGGGACAGGTGACACTGAAGCTTTCTTT. This codes for CASSLDGTGDTEAFF. The chain joins TRBV7-2 to TRBJ1-1; 8 bases match TRBD1. V dropped 3 bases and J dropped 3; count of bases not matched to a gene: 6. Germline V CDR1 and CDR2: SGHTA, FQGNSA. CDR3 length: 15 residues.

This chain uses TRBV7-2 with TRBJ2-5; 10 bases agree with TRBD2. The CDR3 sequence is 16 residues long. The ends lost 5 bases at V and 2 bases at J; junction bases unmatched: 8. Germline CDR1 is SGHTA and CDR2 is FQGNSA. The CDR3 DNA is TGTGCCAGCAGCCCAGACAGCGGGAGGGGGCAAGAGACCCAGTACTTC. This gives the protein CASSPDSGRGQETQYF.

The V gene is TRBV5-6, the J gene TRBJ2-7, with 8 bases that match TRBD2. V lost 4 bases and J lost 5; bases outside the gene matches: 8. The CDR3 contains 14 residues. The V gene's germline CDR1 is SGHDT and CDR2 YYEEEE. CDR3 sequence (DNA): TGTGCCAGCAGCCCCAGTGGGACTAGGGACGAGCAGTACTTC. Its translation: CASSPSGTRDEQYF.

This chain connects TRBV19 to TRBJ1-1, with D uncertain. The germline CDR1 and CDR2 sequences are LNHDA and SQIVND (reference sequence). The germline V and J ends were trimmed by 3 bases and 1 base, with 15 bases remaining between them. The CDR3 totals 16 residues. Here the CDR3 reads CASSIHHLVGNTEAFF. The CDR3 DNA reads as TGTGCCAGTAGTATTCACCACCTGGTTGGGAACACTGAAGCTTTCTTT.